This T cell receptor (beta chain) is drawn from a study of regulatory T cells in long-lasting Graves disease (dated by TCRdb to 2020 to 2022). In terms of the full investigation: In the newly diagnosed Graves' disease group, patients had been taking antithyroid drugs for less than 3 months. Patients with persistent Graves' disease were compared with patients with newly diagnosed Graves' disease using TCR sequencing and RNA sequencing of peripheral blood. The study took place in China and was registered as a clinical trial. TCR sequencing covered around 13 persistent and about 20 newly diagnosed Graves' disease patients, 33 samples in total. The research as a whole found: The authors acknowledged the small sample size as a limitation that may reduce accuracy. Only the TCR beta chain was sequenced and analyzed. Compared with newly diagnosed patients, persistent Graves' disease patients had lower TCR Shannon entropy and fewer highly expanded clones, which suggests clonal expansion. Patients with persistent disease shared more public clonotypes (approximately 2,500) than newly diagnosed patients did (around 980). Because the primary lesion, thyroid tissue, could not be accessed, the study looked at peripheral blood alone.

The library was generated by multiplex PCR. Instrument used: Illumina HiSeq 4000. To build TCR beta libraries, CDR3 regions were amplified by Arm-PCR using iRepertoire HTBI primers. PCR products were gel purified before sequencing. In the paper's pipeline: A total of roughly 58 TRBV and some 15 TRBJ segments were identified across samples and were used for gene usage analysis of CDR3 amino acid clonotypes. COPE and FqMerger were used to merge the filtered high-quality paired reads into contigs. Contigs were aligned with BLAST to IMGT TRBV, TRBD and TRBJ reference genes, and CDR3 was defined per IMGT. Highly expanded clones were defined as clonotypes with a frequency above 0.1%. Repertoire diversity was measured by Shannon entropy, and V-J evenness by the Gini coefficient. Clonotypes shared by more than one individual were considered public. The public reads were reanalyzed by TCRdb: fastp trimming at Q25, MiXCR alignment, in-frame beta chains only. All rows with the same CDR3 protein become a single entry with the most common DNA and genes. TCRdb assigned the V and J calls; the authors' analysis was not used. For this sample there are roughly 420,000 distinct CDR3 sequences; 14% appear just once. Approximately 19% of the sample goes to the ten largest clones.

To note about this clonotype: No cognate antigen has been identified for it. No clone much larger than this one lies a single base away; base qualities are absent.

The time point label corresponds to: newly diagnosed GD, antithyroid drugs for less than 3 months. RNA was extracted from PBMCs in TRIzol for both TCR sequencing and RNA sequencing. The diagnosis of Graves' disease followed American Thyroid Association guidelines. Recruitment of patients was carried out at an endocrinology department in Xi'an, China. Each patient gave approximately 9 milliliters of peripheral blood, collected in an EDTA anticoagulant tube. PBMCs were isolated by Ficoll Paque Plus density gradient separation without further T cell sorting. An Agilent 2100 Bioanalyzer and agarose gel were used to check RNA quality, while a NanoDrop 2000 measured RNA concentration. These sequences were also reported in another study, on T cells in Graves' hyperthyroidism and ophthalmopathy. Drawing on the second study: Stable Graves' hyperthyroidism was defined as the absence of progression to ophthalmopathy over 18 months of follow-up. Hyperthyroidism patients were newly diagnosed, had a disease duration of under 2 months, and were aged 18 to 65 years. The study excluded patients with uncontrolled infections, other autoimmune diseases, pregnancy or lactation. Clinical symptoms, serum thyroxine and TRAb, thyroid ultrasound, and orbital computed tomography formed the basis for the diagnoses. The first round of RT-PCR for the TCR CDR3 was performed with the HTBI primer set and the Qiagen OneStep RT-PCR kit. Most expanded thyroid clonotypes (frequency above 0.001) were also detected in blood, a finding suggesting that blood repertoires may reflect thyroid immune responses. A 13 V-J signature model separated ophthalmopathy from stable hyperthyroidism, with about 88% sensitivity and 81.08% specificity in cross-validation and 80%/75% in testing. In validation, the model predicted progression to ophthalmopathy with around 71% sensitivity and about 73% specificity, a median of roughly seven months before onset. A discovery cohort of roughly 100 patients, roughly 43 with Graves' ophthalmopathy and more than 55 with stable Graves' hyperthyroidism, was used to find distinguishing TCR V-J signatures. Whether ophthalmopathy could be predicted prospectively was tested in an independent validation cohort made up of approximately 19 hyperthyroidism patients plus 17 patients who later progressed to ophthalmopathy. The 100 or so discovery patients were randomly split 7:3 into training and test sets. In addition, the study compared T-cell repertoires in thyroid tissue and in blood from a handful of Graves' hyperthyroidism patients. After blood sampling, hyperthyroidism patients were treated with methimazole at a starting dose of 30 mg daily, and ophthalmopathy patients were treated with high-dose intravenous methylprednisolone. Libraries were constructed in a second round of multiplex PCR, after which size selection and purification were performed. Libraries were sequenced paired-end with 100 bp reads on an Illumina HiSeq2000. SOAPnuke was used to process the raw data, removing reads that contained adapters or uncalled bases, had a mean Phred below 15, or lacked an exact match to the constant primer or identifier. COPE v1.2.5 was used to merge the high-quality paired reads, and each unique nucleotide sequence was defined as a clonotype. MiTCR v1.1 was used to align the clonotypes against IMGT TRBV, TRBD and TRBJ reference segments. Only V-J combinations with frequency above 0.0001, covering about 99% of repertoires, were analysed. A TCS score was defined as the ratio between F50 (clonal expansion) and ExV (chaos), using BLOSUM62-based TCRdist between CDR3 peptides within each V-J. Welch's t-statistics and random forest reduced roughly 500 V-J features to roughly 13, which were used in a naive Bayes classifier (R e1071). Sample size was not statistically predetermined, and blinding of investigators to group allocation was not performed. TCR Vbeta CDR3 sequencing of 130 to 150 peripheral blood samples (over 40 ophthalmopathy, roughly 74 hyperthyroidism and some 17 progressor patients) is reported in the paper.

The sequencing used peripheral blood mononuclear cells (PBMCs), collected at new diagnosis, from a patient treated with antithyroid drugs. The clonotype originates from a woman aged 50 to 65 with Graves disease. Donor details come from another sample of the same person, matched by shared clones.

CDR3 protein: CASSGGGWGNQPQHF. The DNA is as follows: TGTGCCAGTAGTGGGGGGGGATGGGGCAATCAGCCCCAGCATTTT. Here the chain combines TRBV19 and TRBJ1-5, with a weak D call of TRBD1 (5 bases match). V lost 5 bases and J lost 2 bases; the stretch between them is 13 bases long. The germline V gene (reference sequence) yields LNHDA for CDR1 and SQIVND for CDR2. CDR3 length: 15 amino acids, cysteine to phenylalanine. Only the CDR3 DNA stays, 45 bases, in frame from base 1.